This T cell receptor (beta chain) was captured in a study of neurological immune-mediated disorders. The CDR3 consists of 12 residues. Trimming shortened V by 6 bases and J by 0 bases, and 9 bases separated the two germline ends. Germline loops: CDR1 DFQATT, CDR2 SNEGSKA (reference sequence). Study-wide findings and caveats: Phylogenetic grouping put 18 of 34 multiple sclerosis patients' repertoires into one related-CDR3 cluster, a possible signature.

Each CDR3 protein is one row after TCRdb ran MiXCR on the 5' RACE reads. The data hold around 30,000 distinct CDR3 sequences, with roughly 2.7% observed a single time. The table lists this clonotype with many counts. Antigen unknown. The receptor comes from a woman between 50 and 59 years old with multiple sclerosis. The specimen was PBMCs. The J gene is TRBJ2-7, the V gene TRBV20-1; D is perhaps TRBD1 (5 bases). Written as DNA, the CDR3 is TGCAGTGCCAGGGTGGGCTCCTACGAGCAGTACTTC. As protein: CSARVGSYEQYF.